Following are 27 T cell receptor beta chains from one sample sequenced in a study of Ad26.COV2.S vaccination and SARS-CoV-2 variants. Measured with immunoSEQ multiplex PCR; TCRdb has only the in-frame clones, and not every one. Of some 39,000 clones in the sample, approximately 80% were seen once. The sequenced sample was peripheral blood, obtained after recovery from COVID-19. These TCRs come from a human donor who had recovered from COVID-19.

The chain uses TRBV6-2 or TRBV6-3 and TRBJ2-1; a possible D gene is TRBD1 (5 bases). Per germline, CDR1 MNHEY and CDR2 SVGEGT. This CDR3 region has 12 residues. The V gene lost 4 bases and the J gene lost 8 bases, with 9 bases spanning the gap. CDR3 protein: CASSSWGHEQFF. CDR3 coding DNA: TGTGCCAGCAGTTCCTGGGGCCATGAGCAGTTCTTC.

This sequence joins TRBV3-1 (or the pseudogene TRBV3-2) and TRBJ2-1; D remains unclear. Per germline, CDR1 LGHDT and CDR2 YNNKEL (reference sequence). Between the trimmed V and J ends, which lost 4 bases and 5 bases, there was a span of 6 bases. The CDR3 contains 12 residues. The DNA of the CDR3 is TGTGCCAGCAGCCCCCCTAACAATGAGCAGTTCTTC. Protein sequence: CASSPPNNEQFF.

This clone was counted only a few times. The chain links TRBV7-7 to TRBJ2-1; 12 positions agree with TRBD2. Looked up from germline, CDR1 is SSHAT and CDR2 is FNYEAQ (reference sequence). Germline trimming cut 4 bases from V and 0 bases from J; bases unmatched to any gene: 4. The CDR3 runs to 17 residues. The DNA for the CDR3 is TGTGCCAGCAGCTCTACGACTAGCGGGAGCTCCTACAATGAGCAGTTCTTC. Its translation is CASSSTTSGSSYNEQFF.

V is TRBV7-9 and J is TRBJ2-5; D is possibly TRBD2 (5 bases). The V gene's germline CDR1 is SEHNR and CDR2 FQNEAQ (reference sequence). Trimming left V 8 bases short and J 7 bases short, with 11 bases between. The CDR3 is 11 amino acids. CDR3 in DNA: TGTGCCAGCGAGGGTCTGGGGACCCAGTACTTC. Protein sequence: CASEGLGTQYF.

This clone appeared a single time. DNA for the CDR3: TGTGCCAGCAGCCAGTCCGGGACAGGGGAAGGTAATGGCTACACCTTC. Its protein product is CASSQSGTGEGNGYTF. This chain links TRBV3-1 (or the pseudogene TRBV3-2) with TRBJ1-2; 10 bases align to TRBD1. This CDR3 region has 16 residues. With 3 bases clipped from V and 6 bases from J, the junction kept 10 bases outside the gene matches. Germline V gene data show CDR1 as LGHDT and CDR2 as YNNKEL (reference sequence).

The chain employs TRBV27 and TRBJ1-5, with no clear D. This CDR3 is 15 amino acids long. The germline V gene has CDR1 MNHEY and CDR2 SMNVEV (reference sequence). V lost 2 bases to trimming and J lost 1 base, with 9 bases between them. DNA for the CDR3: TGTGCCAGCAGTTTAAGTAGAGGGAGCAATCAGCCCCAGCATTTT. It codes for CASSLSRGSNQPQHF.

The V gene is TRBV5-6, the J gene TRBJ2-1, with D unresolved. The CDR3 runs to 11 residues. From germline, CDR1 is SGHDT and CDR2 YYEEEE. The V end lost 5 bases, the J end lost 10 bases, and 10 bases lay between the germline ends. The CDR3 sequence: CASRRFGEQFF. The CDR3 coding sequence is TGTGCCAGCAGACGTTTCGGGGAGCAGTTCTTC.

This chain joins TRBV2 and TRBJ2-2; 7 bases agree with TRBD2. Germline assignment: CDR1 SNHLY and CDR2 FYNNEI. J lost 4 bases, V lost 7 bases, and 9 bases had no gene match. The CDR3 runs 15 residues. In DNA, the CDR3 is TGTGCCAGCACCCCCGGGACTACCAGCACCGGGGAGCTGTTTTTT. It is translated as CASTPGTTSTGELFF.

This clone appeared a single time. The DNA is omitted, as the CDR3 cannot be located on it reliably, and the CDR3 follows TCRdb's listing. The CDR3 sequence is CASILGNTEAFF. V gene TRBV7-9 combines with J gene TRBJ1-1. Germline V gene data show CDR1 as SEHNR and CDR2 as FQNEAQ (reference sequence). Inclusive of both ends, the CDR3 amounts to 12 amino acids.

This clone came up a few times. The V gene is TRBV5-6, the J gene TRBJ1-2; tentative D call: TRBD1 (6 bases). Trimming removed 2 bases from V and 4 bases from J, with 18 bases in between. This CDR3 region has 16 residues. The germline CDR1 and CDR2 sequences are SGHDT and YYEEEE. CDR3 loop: CASSFGPGESSYGYTF. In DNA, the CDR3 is TGTGCCAGCAGCTTTGGGCCAGGGGAAAGCTCCTATGGCTACACCTTC.

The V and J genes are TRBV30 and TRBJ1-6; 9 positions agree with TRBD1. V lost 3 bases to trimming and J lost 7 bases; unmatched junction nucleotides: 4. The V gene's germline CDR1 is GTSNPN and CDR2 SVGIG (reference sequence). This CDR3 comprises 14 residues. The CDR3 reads CAWSRDRGNSPLHF. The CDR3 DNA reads TGTGCCTGGAGCCGAGACAGGGGGAATTCACCCCTCCACTTT. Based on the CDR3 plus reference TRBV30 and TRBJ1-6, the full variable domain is SQTIHQWPATLVQPVGSPLSLECTVEGTSNPNLYWYRQAAGRGLQLLFYSVGIGQISSEVPQNLSASRPQDRQFILSSKKLLLSDSGFYLCAWSRDRGNSPLHFGNGTRLTVT.

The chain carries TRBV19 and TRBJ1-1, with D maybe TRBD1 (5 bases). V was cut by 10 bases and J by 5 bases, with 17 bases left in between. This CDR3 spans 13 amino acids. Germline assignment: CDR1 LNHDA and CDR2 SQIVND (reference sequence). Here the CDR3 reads CATLGGGRTEAFF. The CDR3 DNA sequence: TGTGCCACCCTGGGGGGGGGTCGGACTGAAGCTTTCTTT.

For the CDR3, the DNA is TGTGCCAGCACCCTATTCGGGGTGGGCTACACCTTC. Translation: CASTLFGVGYTF. The chain couples TRBV12-3 or TRBV12-4 to TRBJ1-2, with D unresolved. The CDR3 runs to 12 residues. With 7 bases removed from V and 8 bases from J, the gap between germline ends came to 14 bases.

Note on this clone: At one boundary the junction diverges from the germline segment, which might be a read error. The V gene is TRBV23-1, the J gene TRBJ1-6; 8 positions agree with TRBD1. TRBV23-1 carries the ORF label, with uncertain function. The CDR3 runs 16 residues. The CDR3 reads CASSQSPGQDKSPLHF. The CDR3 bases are TGCGCCAGCAGTCAATCGCCGGGACAGGATAAATCACCCCTCCACTTT.

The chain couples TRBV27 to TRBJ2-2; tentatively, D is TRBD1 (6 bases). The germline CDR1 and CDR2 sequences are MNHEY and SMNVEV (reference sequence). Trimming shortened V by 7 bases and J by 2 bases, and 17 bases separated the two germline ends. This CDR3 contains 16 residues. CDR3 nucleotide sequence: TGTGCCAGCAAGGGCGTGGGGACACTAAACACCGGGGAGCTGTTTTTT. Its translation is CASKGVGTLNTGELFF.

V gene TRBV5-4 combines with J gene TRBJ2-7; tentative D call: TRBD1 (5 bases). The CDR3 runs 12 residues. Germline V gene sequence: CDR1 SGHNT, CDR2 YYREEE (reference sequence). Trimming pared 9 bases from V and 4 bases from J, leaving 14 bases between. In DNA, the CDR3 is TGTGCCATGGGGCCGGCGATTTACGAGCAGTACGTC. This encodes CAMGPAIYEQYV.

DNA of the CDR3: TGCAGTGCGCCCAGGGAAAGCGAGCAGTACTTC. The encoded protein is CSAPRESEQYF. V and J are TRBV20-1 and TRBJ2-7, with D perhaps TRBD1 (5 bases). Germline CDR1 and CDR2: DFQATT and SNEGSKA (reference sequence). Trimming removed 6 bases from V and 6 bases from J, with 12 bases in between. This CDR3 region has 11 residues.

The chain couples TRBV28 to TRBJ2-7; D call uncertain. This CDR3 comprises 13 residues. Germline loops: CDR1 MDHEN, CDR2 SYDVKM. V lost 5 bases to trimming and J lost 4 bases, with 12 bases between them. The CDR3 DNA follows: TGTGCCAGCAGTCGGCCGGACGCGTACGAGCAGTACTTC. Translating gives CASSRPDAYEQYF.

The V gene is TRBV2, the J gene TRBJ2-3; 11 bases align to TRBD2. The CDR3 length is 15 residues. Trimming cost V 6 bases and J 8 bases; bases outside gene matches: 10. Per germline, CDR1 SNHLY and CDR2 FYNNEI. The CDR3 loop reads CASRSNSGREGTQYF. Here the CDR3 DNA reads TGTGCCAGCAGGAGTAATAGCGGGAGGGAGGGTACGCAGTATTTT.

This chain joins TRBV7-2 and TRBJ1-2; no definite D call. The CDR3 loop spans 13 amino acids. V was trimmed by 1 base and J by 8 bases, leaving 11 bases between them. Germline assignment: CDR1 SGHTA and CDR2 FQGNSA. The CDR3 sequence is CASSLDRLGGYTF. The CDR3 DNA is TGTGCCAGCAGCTTAGACCGGCTTGGGGGCTACACCTTC.

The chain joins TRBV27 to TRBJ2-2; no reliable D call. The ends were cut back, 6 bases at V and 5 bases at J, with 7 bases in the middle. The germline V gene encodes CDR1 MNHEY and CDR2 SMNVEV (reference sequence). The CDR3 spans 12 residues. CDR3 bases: TGTGCCAGCAGCGGCCAGACCGGGGAGCTGTTTTTT. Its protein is CASSGQTGELFF.

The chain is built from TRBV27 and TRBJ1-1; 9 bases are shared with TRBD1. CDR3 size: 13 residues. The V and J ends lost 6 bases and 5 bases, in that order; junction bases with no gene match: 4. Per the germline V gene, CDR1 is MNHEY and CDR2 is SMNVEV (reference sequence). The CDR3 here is CASRLTGGTEAFF. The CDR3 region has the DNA TGTGCCAGCAGACTGACAGGGGGGACTGAAGCTTTCTTT.

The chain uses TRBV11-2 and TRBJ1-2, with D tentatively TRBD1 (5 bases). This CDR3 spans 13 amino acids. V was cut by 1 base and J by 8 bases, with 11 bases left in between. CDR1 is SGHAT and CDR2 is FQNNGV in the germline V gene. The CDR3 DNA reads TGTGCCAGCAGCTTAGTAACGGACATAGGCTACACCTTC. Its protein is CASSLVTDIGYTF.

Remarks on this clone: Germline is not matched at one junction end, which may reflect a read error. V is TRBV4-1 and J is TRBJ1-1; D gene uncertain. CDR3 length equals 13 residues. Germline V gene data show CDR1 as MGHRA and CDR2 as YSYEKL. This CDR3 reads CASSQGVVTEGFF. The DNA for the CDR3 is TGCGCCAGCAGCCAAGGGGTGGTCACTGAAGGTTTCTTT.

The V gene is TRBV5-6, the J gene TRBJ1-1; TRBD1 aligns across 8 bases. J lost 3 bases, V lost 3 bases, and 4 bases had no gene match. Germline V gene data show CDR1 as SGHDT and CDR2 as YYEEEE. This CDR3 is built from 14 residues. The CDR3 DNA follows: TGTGCCAGCAGCTCAGGGGGCGGGTACACTGAAGCTTTCTTT. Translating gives CASSSGGGYTEAFF. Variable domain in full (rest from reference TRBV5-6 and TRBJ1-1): DAGVTQSPTHLIKTRGQQVTLRCSPKSGHDTVSWYQQALGQGPQFIFQYYEEEERQRGNFPDRFSGHQFPNYSSELNVNALLLGDSALYLCASSSGGGYTEAFFGQGTRLTVV.

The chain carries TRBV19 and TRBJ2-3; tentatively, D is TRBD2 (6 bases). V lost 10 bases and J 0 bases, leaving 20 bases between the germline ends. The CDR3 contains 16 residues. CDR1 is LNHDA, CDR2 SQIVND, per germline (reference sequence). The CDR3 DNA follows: TGTGCCACCTCGTCATGGGAGGCCCCTAGCACAGATACGCAGTATTTT. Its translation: CATSSWEAPSTDTQYF.

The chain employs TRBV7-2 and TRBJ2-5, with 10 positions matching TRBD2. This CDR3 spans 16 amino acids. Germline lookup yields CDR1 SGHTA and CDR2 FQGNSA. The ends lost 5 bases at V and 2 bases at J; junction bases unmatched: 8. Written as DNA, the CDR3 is TGTGCCAGCAGCCTCCGGACTAGCGGTCCGCAAGAGACCCAGTACTTC. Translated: CASSLRTSGPQETQYF.